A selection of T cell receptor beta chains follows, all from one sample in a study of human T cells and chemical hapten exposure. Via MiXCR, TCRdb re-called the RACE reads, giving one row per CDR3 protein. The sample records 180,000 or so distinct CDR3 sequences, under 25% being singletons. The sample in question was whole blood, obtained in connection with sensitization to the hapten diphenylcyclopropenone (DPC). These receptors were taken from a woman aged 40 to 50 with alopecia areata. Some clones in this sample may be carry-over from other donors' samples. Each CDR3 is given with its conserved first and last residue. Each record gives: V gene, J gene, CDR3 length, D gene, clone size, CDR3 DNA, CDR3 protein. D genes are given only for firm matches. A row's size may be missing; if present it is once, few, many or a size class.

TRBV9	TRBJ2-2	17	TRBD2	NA	TGTGCCAGCAGCGTAGTCCCCGGACTAGCGGGACCCGGGGAGCTGTTTTTT	CASSVVPGLAGPGELFF
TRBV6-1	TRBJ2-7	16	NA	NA	TGTGCCAGCAGTGATCATCGGGCAGGGGTAGCCTACGAGCAGTACTTC	CASSDHRAGVAYEQYF
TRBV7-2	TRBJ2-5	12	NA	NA	TGTGCCAGCAGCCCGGGTGGTGTGACCCAGTACTTC	CASSPGGVTQYF
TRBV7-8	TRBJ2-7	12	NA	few	TGTGCCAGCAGCTTAGCTTTCCGCGAGCAGTACTTC	CASSLAFREQYF
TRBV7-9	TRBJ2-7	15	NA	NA	TGTGCCAGCAGCTTATACGGGAATAATGGGGGCGAGCAGTACTTC	CASSLYGNNGGEQYF
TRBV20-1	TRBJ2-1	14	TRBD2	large	TGCAGTGCTAGTGGGACTAGCGGGTTAGATGAGCAGTTCTTC	CSASGTSGLDEQFF
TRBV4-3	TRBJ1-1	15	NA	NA	TGCGCCAGCAGCCAAGTCCCCTTGACATACACTGAAGCTTTCTTT	CASSQVPLTYTEAFF
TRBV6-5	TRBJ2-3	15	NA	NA	TGTGCCAGCAGTCCAGATGTCCCTAGCACAGATACGCAGTATTTT	CASSPDVPSTDTQYF
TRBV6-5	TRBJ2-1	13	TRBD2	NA	TGTGCCAGCAGCCGGACTAGCGAATATGAGCAGTTCTTC	CASSRTSEYEQFF
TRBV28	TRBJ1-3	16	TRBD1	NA	TGTGCCAGCAGTCCGTATACCGGGACAGGGGGTTACACCATATATTTT	CASSPYTGTGGYTIYF
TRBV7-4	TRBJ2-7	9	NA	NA	TGTGCCAGCAGCTTAGGAGGACCATTC	CASSLGGPF
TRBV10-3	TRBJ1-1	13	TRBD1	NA	TGTGCCATCAGGGGACAGGAGAACACTGAAGCTTTCTTT	CAIRGQENTEAFF
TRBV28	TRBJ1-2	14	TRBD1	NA	TGTGCCAGCAGCCTGAGACAGGGCGGCTATGGCTACACCTTC	CASSLRQGGYGYTF
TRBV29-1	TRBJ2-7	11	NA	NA	TGCAGCGTGACTGAGGGTTACGAGCAGTACTTC	CSVTEGYEQYF
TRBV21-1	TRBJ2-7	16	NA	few	TGTGCCAGCAGCGAAAGGGACAGGGGGCTTGAGTACGAGCAGTACTTC	CASSERDRGLEYEQYF
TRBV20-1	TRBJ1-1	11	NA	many	TGCCTACAATCCAGCTACACTGAAGCTTTCTTT	CLQSSYTEAFF
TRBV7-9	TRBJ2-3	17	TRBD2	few	TGTGCCAGCAGCTCCTTCGAAAGGCTAGCGGGAGCTCCAGGGCGGTATTTT	CASSSFERLAGAPGRYF
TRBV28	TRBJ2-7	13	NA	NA	TGTGCCAGCAGTTTAGGGCCATCCTACGAGCAGTACTTC	CASSLGPSYEQYF
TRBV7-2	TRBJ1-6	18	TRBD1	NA	TGTGCCAGCAGCTTCGGACAGGGGGCCCCTTCATATAATTCACCCCTCCACTTT	CASSFGQGAPSYNSPLHF
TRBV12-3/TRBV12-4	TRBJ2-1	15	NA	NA	TGTGCCAGCAGTTTTCTCGAGGGAGGGGGGGTTGAGCAGTTCTTC	CASSFLEGGGVEQFF
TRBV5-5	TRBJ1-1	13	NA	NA	TGTGCCAGCAGCTTTCTACCGAACACTGAAGCTTTCTTT	CASSFLPNTEAFF
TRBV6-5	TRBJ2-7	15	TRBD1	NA	TGTGCCAGCATTCAACTTGGGACAGGGACCTACGAGCAGTACTTC	CASIQLGTGTYEQYF